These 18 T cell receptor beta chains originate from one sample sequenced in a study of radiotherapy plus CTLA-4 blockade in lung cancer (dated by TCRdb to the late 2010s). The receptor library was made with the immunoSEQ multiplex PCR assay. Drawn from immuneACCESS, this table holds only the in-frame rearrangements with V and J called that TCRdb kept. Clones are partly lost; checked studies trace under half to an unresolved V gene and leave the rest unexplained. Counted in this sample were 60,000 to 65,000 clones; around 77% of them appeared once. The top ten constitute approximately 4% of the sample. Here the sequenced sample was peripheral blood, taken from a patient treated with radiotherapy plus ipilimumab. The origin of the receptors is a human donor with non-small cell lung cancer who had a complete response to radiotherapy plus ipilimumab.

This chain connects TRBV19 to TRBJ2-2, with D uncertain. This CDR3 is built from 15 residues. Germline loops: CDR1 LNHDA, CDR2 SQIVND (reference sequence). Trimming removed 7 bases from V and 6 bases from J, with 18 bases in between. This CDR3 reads CASTLGGSPAGELFF. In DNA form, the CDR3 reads TGTGCCAGTACCTTGGGCGGTTCTCCGGCCGGGGAGCTGTTTTTT.

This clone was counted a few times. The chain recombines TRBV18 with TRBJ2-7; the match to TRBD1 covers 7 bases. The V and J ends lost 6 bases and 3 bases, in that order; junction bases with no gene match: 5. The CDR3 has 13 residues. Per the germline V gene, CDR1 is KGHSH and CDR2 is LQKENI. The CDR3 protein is CASSAGQDYEQYF. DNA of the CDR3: TGTGCCAGCTCGGCAGGACAGGACTACGAGCAGTACTTC.

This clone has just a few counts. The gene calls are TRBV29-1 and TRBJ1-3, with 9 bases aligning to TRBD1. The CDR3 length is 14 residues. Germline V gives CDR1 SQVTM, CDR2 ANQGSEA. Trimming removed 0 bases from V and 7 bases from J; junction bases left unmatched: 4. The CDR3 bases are TGCAGCGTTGAAGATGGACAGGGGACGAACACCATATATTTT. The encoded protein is CSVEDGQGTNTIYF.

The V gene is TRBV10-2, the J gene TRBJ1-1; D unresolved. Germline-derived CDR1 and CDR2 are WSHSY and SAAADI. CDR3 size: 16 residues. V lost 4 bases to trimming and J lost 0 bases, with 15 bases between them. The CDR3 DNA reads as TGCGCCAGCAGTGGAGCTGTGAACAGTCTGAACACTGAAGCTTTCTTT. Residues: CASSGAVNSLNTEAFF.

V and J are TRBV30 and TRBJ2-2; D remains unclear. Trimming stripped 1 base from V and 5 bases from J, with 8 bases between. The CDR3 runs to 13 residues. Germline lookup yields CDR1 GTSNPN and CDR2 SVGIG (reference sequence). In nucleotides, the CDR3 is TGTGCCTGGAGTGCTCGATCTACCGGGGAGCTGTTTTTT. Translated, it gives CAWSARSTGELFF.

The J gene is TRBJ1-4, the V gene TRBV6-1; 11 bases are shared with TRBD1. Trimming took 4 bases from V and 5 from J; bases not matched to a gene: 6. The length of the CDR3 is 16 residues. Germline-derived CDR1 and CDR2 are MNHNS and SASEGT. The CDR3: CASSGARTGGNEKLFF. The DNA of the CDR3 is TGTGCCAGCAGTGGTGCCCGGACAGGGGGCAATGAAAAACTGTTTTTT.

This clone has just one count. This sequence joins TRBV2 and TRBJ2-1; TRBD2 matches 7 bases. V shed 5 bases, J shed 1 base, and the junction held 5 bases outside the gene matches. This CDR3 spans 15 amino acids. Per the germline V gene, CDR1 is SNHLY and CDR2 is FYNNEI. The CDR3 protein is CASSPQRGSYNEQFF. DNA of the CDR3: TGTGCCAGCAGTCCCCAGCGGGGTTCCTACAATGAGCAGTTCTTC.

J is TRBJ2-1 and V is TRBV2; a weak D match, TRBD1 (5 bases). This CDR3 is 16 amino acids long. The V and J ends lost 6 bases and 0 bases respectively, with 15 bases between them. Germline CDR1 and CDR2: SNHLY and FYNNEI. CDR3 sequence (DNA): TGTGCCAGCAGCACGTCTACAGGTGGCTCCTACAATGAGCAGTTCTTC. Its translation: CASSTSTGGSYNEQFF.

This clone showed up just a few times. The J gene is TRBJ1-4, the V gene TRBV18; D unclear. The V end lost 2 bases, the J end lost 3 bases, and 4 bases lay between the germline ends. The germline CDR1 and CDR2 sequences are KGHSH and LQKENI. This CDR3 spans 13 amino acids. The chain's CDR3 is CASSPVPNEKLFF. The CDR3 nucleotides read TGTGCCAGCTCACCAGTCCCTAATGAAAAACTGTTTTTT.

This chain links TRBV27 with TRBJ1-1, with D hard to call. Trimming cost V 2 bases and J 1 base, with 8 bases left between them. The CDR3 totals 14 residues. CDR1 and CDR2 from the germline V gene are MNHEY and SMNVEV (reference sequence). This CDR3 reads CASSLIGRNTEAFF. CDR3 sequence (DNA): TGTGCCAGCAGTTTAATCGGGAGGAACACTGAAGCTTTCTTT.

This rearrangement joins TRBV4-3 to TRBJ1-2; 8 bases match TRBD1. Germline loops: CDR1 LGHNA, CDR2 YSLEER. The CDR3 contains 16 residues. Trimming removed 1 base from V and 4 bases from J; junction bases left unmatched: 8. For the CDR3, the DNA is TGCGCCAGCAGCCAAGGAGCTGGACAGGGACTCTATGGCTACACCTTC. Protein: CASSQGAGQGLYGYTF.

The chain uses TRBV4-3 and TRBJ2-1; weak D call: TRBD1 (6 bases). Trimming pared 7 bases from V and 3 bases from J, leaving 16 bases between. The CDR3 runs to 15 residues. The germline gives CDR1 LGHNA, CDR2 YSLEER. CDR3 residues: CASTPSRGGYNEQFF. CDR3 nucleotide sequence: TGCGCCAGCACTCCATCCAGGGGTGGCTACAATGAGCAGTTCTTC.

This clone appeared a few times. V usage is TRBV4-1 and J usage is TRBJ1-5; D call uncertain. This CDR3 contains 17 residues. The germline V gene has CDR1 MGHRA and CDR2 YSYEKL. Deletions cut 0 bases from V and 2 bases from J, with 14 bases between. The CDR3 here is CASSQDGDLRGNQPQHF. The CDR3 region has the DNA TGCGCCAGCAGCCAAGATGGGGATTTGAGGGGCAATCAGCCCCAGCATTTT.

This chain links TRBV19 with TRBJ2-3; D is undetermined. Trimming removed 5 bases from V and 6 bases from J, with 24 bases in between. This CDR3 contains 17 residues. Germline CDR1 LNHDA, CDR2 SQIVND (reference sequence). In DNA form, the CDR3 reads TGTGCCAGTAGTGAGTCCGCAGGAACCACAATGTCGGATACGCAGTATTTT. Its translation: CASSESAGTTMSDTQYF.

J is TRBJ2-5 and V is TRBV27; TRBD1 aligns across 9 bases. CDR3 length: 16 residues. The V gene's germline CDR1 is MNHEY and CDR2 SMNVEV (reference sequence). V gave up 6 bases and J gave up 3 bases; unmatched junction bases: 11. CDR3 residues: CASRPNPQGAEETQYF. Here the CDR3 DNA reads TGTGCCAGCAGACCAAACCCACAGGGGGCCGAAGAGACCCAGTACTTC.

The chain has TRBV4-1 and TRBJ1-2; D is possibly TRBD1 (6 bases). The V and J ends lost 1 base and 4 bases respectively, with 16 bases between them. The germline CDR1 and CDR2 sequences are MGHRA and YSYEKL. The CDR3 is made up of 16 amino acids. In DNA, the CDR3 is TGCGCCAGCAGCCAAGCTGGGGGCCACGAGAGCTATGGCTACACCTTC. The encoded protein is CASSQAGGHESYGYTF.

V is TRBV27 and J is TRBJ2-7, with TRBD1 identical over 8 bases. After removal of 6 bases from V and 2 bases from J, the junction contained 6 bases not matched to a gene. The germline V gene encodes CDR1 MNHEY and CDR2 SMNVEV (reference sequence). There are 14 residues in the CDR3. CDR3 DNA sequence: TGTGCCAGCAGATCCGGGACAGGACCCTACGAGCAGTACTTC. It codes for CASRSGTGPYEQYF.

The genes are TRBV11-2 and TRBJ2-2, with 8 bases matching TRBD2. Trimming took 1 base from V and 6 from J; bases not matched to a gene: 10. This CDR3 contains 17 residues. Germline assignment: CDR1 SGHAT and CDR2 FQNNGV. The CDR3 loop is CASSLGASGRDPGELFF. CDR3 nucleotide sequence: TGTGCCAGCAGCTTAGGGGCCAGCGGGAGAGATCCCGGGGAGCTGTTTTTT.